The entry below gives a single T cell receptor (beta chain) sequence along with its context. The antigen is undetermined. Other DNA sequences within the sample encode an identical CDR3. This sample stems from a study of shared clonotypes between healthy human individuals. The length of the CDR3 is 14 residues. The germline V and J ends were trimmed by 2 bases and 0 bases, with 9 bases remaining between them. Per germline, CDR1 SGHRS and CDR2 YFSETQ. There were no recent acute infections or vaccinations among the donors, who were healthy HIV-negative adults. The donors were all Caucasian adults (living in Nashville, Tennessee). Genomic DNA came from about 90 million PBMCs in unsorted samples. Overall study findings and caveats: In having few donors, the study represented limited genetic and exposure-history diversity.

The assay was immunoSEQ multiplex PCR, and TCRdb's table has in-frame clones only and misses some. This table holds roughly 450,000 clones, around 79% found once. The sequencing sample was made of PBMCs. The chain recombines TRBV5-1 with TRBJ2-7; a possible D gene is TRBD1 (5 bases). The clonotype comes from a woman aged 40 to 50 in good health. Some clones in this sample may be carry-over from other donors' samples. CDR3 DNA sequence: TGCGCCAGCAGCTTCCAGGGCGGCTCCTACGAGCAGTACTTC. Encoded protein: CASSFQGGSYEQYF.